This TCR beta chain was captured in a study of T cell clonality in common variable immunodeficiency (dated by TCRdb to between 2015 and 2017). The CDR3 runs 14 residues from the cysteine to the phenylalanine. Only the CDR3 bases that were read are kept: 33 of them, in frame from base 1. Unmatched junction bases come to 6, with V trimmed by 3 bases and J by 5 bases. The germline V gene (reference sequence) sets CDR1 to DFQATT and CDR2 to SNEGSKA. This clone was seen at least ten times. Its cognate antigen has yet to be identified. The missing CDR3 end, 3 residues past where the read stops, is filled in from the germline J gene. For sequencing, equivalent amounts of genomic DNA were input from CVID and control samples. For every sample, a 60 bp segment covering the rearranged TCRbeta CDR3 region was amplified and then sequenced. TCRbeta amplification used the immunoSEQ assay, a bias-corrected multiplex PCR with high-throughput sequencing. For the original study's pipeline: Every unique nucleotide sequence counted as a clone and was annotated with V, D and J genes, copy number and frequency. Sequences were labeled productive if in frame, and non-productive if out of frame or containing stop codons. As previously described, clonality was computed from Shannon's entropy. Mean CDR3 Kyte-Doolittle hydropathy was derived from the predicted amino acid sequences of productive clones. Scaled V gene usage was hierarchically clustered using Manhattan distance and complete linkage with the R hclust function. Sharing of clones by CDR3 amino acid sequence was evaluated through resampling of 12 repertoires per group over 100 rounds. The repertoires were searched for 65 to 85 published EBV-specific TCRbeta sequences and roughly 250 published CMV-specific TCRbeta sequences. A couple of CVID samples yielding fewer than 10,000 sequences were excluded from analysis, leaving approximately 40 CVID repertoires. TCRdb carries this immuneACCESS record with in-frame sequences only. Its versions omit some clonotypes, under half of them owing to an unresolved V gene in the studies checked, with the rest unexplained. That table is the source of V, J and clone size, and D and trimming were worked out from the DNA. The sample comprises fewer than 70,000 clones, and every one was counted more than once. The ten largest clonotypes hold 1.5% to 2% of the sample.

Most of the CVID patients and most of the healthy controls were of Caucasian heritage. Heparinized peripheral whole blood samples of about 5 to 9 ml were collected from each donor. Genomic DNA from adults with common variable immune deficiency (CVID) and from healthy adult controls was the source for sequencing TCRbeta CDR3 repertoires. A total of some 22 healthy adult volunteers (roughly twelve female and 10 or so male; age range about 20 to 66 years, mean age around 35) were included in the control group. To isolate peripheral blood mononuclear cells, diluted blood was subjected to density centrifugation over Hypaque 1077 or Ficoll-Paque. Genomic DNA was extracted from unsorted mononuclear cells by Qiagen column purification or by a centrifugation-based method. The investigation overall reported the following: Increased TCRbeta clonality was found in CVID subjects compared with healthy controls (t-test p = 0.018), with the increase being most characteristic of about a third of subjects. Although equal DNA input was used, an average of about 85,000 unique sequences per sample was obtained for controls, compared with approximately 30,000 for CVID samples. CVID TCRbeta sequences reportedly showed fewer deletions and N-nucleotide insertions and lacked highly modified clones with 13 or more V deletions. Correlations of repertoire features with clinical complications were constrained by heterogeneity among patients within the CVID cohort. It was noted by the authors that sequencing of the repertoires of T cell subpopulations would be needed to clarify the cause of the increased clonality in CVID. Healthy controls shared more TCRbeta clones with each other than CVID subjects shared among themselves (p < 0.0001).

The sequence was collected from a person aged 18-70 years in good health. Here the chain combines TRBV20-1 and TRBJ2-5; 10 of the junction bases match TRBD1. Sequencing was done on a sample of peripheral blood mononuclear cells. CDR3 DNA (partial): TGCAGTGCTAGGCCGACAGGGGGCAGGGAGACC. Translated, this is CSARPTGGRET. The full CDR3 sequence reads CSARPTGGRETQYF.